This T cell receptor (beta chain) emerged from a study of blood T cell repertoires in COVID-19. Across the study: Samples taken during acute and convalescent COVID-19 were collected in the United States, Italy and Spain. PBMCs, B-cell-depleted T cells, or T cells provided the cDNA or gDNA that made up the material.

Authors' processing steps: Amplification of reference gene primers was used by the study to estimate nucleated cell counts. Method: immunoSEQ multiplex PCR; TCRdb's copy keeps in-frame clones and lacks some. Clone size and the V and J calls come from that table; the DNA yielded D and trimming. The sample contains more than 85,000 clones, 70% to 85% of which appear only once. The CDR3 is 16 residues long. With V trimmed by 0 bases and J by 3 bases, 3 bases remained unmatched. The germline V gene has CDR1 MNHEY and CDR2 SVGAGI. This clonotype was sampled from a man in his 70s with acute or convalescent COVID-19. The chain uses TRBV6-5 and TRBJ1-3, with 9 bases fitting TRBD1. The sample taken for sequencing was peripheral blood. DNA of the CDR3: TGTGCCAGCAGTTACTCACAGGGGGCGGGTGGAAACACCATATATTTT. It translates to CASSYSQGAGGNTIYF.